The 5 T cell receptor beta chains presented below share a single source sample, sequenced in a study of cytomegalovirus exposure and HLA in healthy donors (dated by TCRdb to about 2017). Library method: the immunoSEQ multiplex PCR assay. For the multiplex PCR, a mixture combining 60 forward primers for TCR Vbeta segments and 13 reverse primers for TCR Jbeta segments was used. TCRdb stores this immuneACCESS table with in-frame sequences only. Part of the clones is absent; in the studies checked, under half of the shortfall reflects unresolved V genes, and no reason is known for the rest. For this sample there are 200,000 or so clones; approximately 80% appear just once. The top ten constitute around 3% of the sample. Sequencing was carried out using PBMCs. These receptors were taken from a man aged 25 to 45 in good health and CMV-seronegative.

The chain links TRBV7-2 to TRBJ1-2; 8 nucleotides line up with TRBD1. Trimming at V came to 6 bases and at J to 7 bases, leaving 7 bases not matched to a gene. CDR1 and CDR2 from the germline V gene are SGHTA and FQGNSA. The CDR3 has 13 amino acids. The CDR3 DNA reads TGTGCCAGCAGGATGACAGGGGAGGGTGGCTACACCTTC. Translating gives CASRMTGEGGYTF.

This CDR3 is CASTPGTSYEQYF. The CDR3 DNA reads TGTGCCAGCACCCCGGGAACATCCTACGAGCAGTACTTC. V usage is TRBV7-9 and J usage is TRBJ2-7, with D possibly being TRBD2 (5 bases). There are 13 residues in the CDR3. With 7 bases removed from V and 1 base from J, the gap between germline ends came to 11 bases. The germline V gene has CDR1 SEHNR and CDR2 FQNEAQ (reference sequence).

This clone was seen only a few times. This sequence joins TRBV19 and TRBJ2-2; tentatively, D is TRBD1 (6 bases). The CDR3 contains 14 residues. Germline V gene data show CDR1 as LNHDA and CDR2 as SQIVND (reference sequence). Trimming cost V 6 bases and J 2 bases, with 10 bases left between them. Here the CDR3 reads CASRQGFNTGELFF. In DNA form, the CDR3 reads TGTGCCAGTAGGCAGGGGTTTAACACCGGGGAGCTGTTTTTT.

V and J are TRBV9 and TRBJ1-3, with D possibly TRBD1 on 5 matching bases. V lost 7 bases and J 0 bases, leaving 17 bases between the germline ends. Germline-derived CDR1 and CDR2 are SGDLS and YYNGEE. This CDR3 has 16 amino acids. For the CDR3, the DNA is TGTGCCAGCGGGGGGGACCGACGGAGCTCTGGAAACACCATATATTTT. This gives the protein CASGGDRRSSGNTIYF.

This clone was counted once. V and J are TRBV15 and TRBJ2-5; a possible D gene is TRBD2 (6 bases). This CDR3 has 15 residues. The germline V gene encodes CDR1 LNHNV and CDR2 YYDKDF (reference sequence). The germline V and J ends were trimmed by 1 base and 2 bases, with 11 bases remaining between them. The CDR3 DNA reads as TGTGCCACCAGCAGAGGCGGGGCACTTCAAGAGACCCAGTACTTC. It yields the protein CATSRGGALQETQYF.